Below, one T cell receptor (beta chain) is given with its context. Germline CDR1 is LNHDA and CDR2 is SQIVND (reference sequence). CDR3 size: 16 residues. The V and J ends lost 5 bases and 2 bases respectively, with 18 bases between them. This record comes from a study of blood T cell repertoires in COVID-19. Libraries were prepared by immunoSEQ multiplex PCR; TCRdb keeps only in-frame clonotypes and omits some of them. The repertoire holds about 110,000 clones, with roughly 76% as singletons. This chain uses TRBV19 with TRBJ1-1; D call uncertain. The clonotype was recovered from an older woman with acute or convalescent COVID-19. The source material was peripheral blood. The CDR3 sequence: CASSHRGRSFNTEAFF. DNA of the CDR3: TGTGCCAGTAGTCACCGAGGGCGATCATTCAACACTGAAGCTTTCTTT.